This T cell receptor (beta chain) was sequenced in a study of cytomegalovirus exposure and HLA in healthy donors. In this sample, this clone turned up a few times. The antigen remains unidentified. PCR employed 60 Vbeta and 13 Jbeta primers. The repertoire was sequenced with immunoSEQ multiplex PCR; TCRdb's copy has only in-frame clones and lacks some. The top ten hold around 1.9% of the sample, which has about 150,000 clones, around 10% seen once. The CDR3 totals 15 residues. Germline lookup yields CDR1 MDHEN and CDR2 SYDVKM. After removal of 6 bases from V and 3 bases from J, the junction contained 8 bases not matched to a gene. Study-wide results and caveats: A later analysis linked a missense DCLRE1C variant to TCR beta V- and J-gene trimming. In a later analysis, common viral pathogens appeared linked to several of the most significant clusters. Previous analysis showed most TCR beta V segments were productive about 90% or about 30% of the time.

The specimen sequenced was PBMCs. The chain combines TRBV28 with TRBJ2-3; 8 bases are shared with TRBD1. The receptor was derived from a male donor in good health and CMV-seronegative. Here the CDR3 reads CASSNRGRITDTQYF. CDR3 DNA sequence: TGTGCCAGCAGCAACAGGGGGAGAATTACAGATACGCAGTATTTT.